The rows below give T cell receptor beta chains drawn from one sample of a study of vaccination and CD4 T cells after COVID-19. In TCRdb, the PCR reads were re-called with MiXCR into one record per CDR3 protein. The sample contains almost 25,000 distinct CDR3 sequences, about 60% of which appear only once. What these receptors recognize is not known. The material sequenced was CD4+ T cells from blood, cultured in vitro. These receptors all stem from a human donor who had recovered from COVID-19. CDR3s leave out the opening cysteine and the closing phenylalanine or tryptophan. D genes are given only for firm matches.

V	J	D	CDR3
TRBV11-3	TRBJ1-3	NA	ASSSQSSGNTIY
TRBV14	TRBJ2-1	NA	ASSLQTGNREF
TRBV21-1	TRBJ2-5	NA	ASIPGQSGETQY
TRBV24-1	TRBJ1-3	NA	ATSDRLGNTIY
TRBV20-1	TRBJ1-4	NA	SARGQTNEKLF
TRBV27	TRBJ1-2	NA	ASSFFGERGYT
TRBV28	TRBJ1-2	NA	ASSLRYGYT
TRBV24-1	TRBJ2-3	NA	ATAPWGGQDTQY
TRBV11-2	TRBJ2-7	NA	ASSLRRVGGDSYEQY
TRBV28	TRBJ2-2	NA	ASSLSGAGTGELF
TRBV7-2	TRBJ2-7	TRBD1	ASSRRTGVGEQY
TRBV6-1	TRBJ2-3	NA	ASSVRGDTQY
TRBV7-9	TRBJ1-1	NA	ASSPRATNTEAF
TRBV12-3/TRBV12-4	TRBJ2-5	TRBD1	ASSHGQGRTQY
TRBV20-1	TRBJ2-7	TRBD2	SAEGLAGDLSYEQY
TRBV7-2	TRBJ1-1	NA	ASSLMRDTEAF
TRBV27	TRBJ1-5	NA	ASSLKSNQPQH
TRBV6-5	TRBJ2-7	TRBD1	ASSYKVWTGGTYEQY
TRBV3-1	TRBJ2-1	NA	ASSPFNGEQF
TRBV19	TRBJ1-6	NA	ASSNGTQSSPLH
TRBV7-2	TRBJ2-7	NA	ASSPPSPGVSYEQY
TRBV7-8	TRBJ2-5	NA	AAFGQRGGETQY
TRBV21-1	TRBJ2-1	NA	ASSEREEEHEQF
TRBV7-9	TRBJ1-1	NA	ASSLAGGAEAF
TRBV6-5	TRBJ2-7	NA	ASSLAQGTYEQY
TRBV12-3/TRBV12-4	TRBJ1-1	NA	ASSPQGVTEAF
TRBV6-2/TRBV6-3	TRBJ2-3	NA	ASSRVTLLSDTQY
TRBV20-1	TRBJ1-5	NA	SARVSLGNQPQH
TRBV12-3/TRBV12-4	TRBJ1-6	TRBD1	ASIFQGQGGRSPLH
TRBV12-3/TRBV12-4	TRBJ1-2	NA	ASSLRVPVTHGYT
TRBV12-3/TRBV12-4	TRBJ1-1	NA	ASRSMNTEAF
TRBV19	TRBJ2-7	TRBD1	ASSPRQGAQY
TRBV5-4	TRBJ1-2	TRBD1	ASSAVGQGALGYGYT
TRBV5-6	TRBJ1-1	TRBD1	ASSRDRANTEAF
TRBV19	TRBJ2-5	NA	ASSIRTREETQY
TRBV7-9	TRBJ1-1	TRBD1	ASSLGGTPGQGPRTEAF
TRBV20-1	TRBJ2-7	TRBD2	SAREGSGSRGYYEQY
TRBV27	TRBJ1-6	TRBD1	ASSLVQGYNSPLH
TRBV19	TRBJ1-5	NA	ASSIRGNQYSNQPQH
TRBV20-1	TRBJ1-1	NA	SARGQGEAF
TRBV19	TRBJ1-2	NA	ASSRRESSAYGYT
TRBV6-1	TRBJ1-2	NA	ASRPHRDTRRYGYT
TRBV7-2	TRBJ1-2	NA	ASSLGRGGYGYT
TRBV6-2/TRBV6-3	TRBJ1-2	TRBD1	ASQRTGHINGYT
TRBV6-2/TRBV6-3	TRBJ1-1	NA	ASSYWAEAF
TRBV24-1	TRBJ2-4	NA	ATSDPSRNIQY
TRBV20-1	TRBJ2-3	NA	SARGPGISTDTQY
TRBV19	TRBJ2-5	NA	ASSVRGETQY
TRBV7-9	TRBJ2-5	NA	ASSPDIPETQY
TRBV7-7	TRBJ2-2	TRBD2	ASSLSGRDSGELF
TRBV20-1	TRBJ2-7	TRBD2	SASGTSGRESYEQY
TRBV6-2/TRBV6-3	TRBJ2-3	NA	ASRVQGRKTDTQY
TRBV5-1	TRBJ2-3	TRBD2	ASSLGSGITDTQY